This is a list of T cell receptor beta chains from one sample in a study of blood T cells in healthy people across ages. MiXCR, applied by TCRdb to the 5' RACE reads, yields one record per CDR3 protein. The sample lists roughly 860,000 distinct CDR3 sequences, 62% occurring once. Sequencing was carried out using blood. These receptors were collected from a young man in good health. The CDR3 runs from the conserved cysteine through the conserved F or W. D genes are given only for firm matches. Size is stated for part of the rows, as once, few or many counts, or as a class when the clone is expanded.

j_call | v_call | clone_size | d_call | cdr3_nt | cdr3_aa
TRBJ2-1 | TRBV27 | once | - | TGTGCCAGCAGTACCCTGGGGGGGGCCAACTACAATGAGCAGTTCTTC | CASSTLGGANYNEQFF
TRBJ2-4 | TRBV7-2 | few | TRBD1 | TGTGCCAGCAGCGCTCGACAGGGTCTCCAGCCGATTCAGTACTTC | CASSARQGLQPIQYF
TRBJ2-5 | TRBV4-3 | few | TRBD2 | TGCGCCAGCAGCCAAGAAGGCGGGGGGGGTTCGGAAACCCAGTACTTC | CASSQEGGGGSETQYF
TRBJ2-3 | TRBV7-6 | few | - | TGTGCCAGCAGCTCCTCTCTAGCCCTAAACACAGATACGCAGTATTTT | CASSSSLALNTDTQYF
TRBJ2-1 | TRBV5-1 | - | TRBD2 | TGCGCCAGCTACCCAGGCGGGGGGGTCTACAATGAGCAGTTCTTC | CASYPGGGVYNEQFF
TRBJ2-7 | TRBV7-3 | - | - | TGTGCCAGCAGCTTAATTCGTGGGGGGTCCTACGAGCAGTACTTC | CASSLIRGGSYEQYF
TRBJ2-1 | TRBV6-1 | few | - | TGTGCCAGCAGCCAACCGGGACGGGACAATGAGCAGTTCTTC | CASSQPGRDNEQFF
TRBJ2-7 | TRBV12-3/TRBV12-4 | - | TRBD1 | TGTGCCAGCAGTACCCCGACAGGGGCGGACGAGCAGTACTTC | CASSTPTGADEQYF
TRBJ2-7 | TRBV4-3 | - | TRBD2 | TGCGCCAGCAGCCAAGAATGGTGGAGCGGGGGCTCCTACGAGCAGTACTTC | CASSQEWWSGGSYEQYF
TRBJ2-3 | TRBV4-3 | once | - | TGCGCCAGCAGCCACCACGACTCTTTATTCGGCACAGATACGCAGTATTTT | CASSHHDSLFGTDTQYF
TRBJ2-1 | TRBV5-1 | many | TRBD2 | TGCGCCAGCAGCCCGTCGACTAGCGGGGTGTACAATGAGCAGTTCTTC | CASSPSTSGVYNEQFF
TRBJ1-2 | TRBV3-1 | many | - | TGTGCCAGCAGCCAGGGAACGTATGGCTACACCTTC | CASSQGTYGYTF
TRBJ2-1 | TRBV20-1 | - | - | TGCAGTGCCACGGACAGCCGGGGAGAGCAGTTCTTC | CSATDSRGEQFF
TRBJ2-7 | TRBV20-1 | few | - | TGCAGTGCTAGAGATAGAGGGACTTTGGATACCTACGAGCAGTACTTC | CSARDRGTLDTYEQYF
TRBJ1-2 | TRBV11-2 | - | - | TGTGCCAGCAGCTTAGAAGAGAGTGGCCTGGGGGGCTACACCTTC | CASSLEESGLGGYTF
TRBJ1-2 | TRBV28 | - | - | TGTGCCAGCAGTTCCACGGGAGGCCTTAACTATGGCTACACCTTC | CASSSTGGLNYGYTF